This T cell receptor (beta chain) stems from a study of Ad26.COV2.S vaccination and SARS-CoV-2 variants. General study points: Relative to placebo recipients, vaccine recipients exhibited elevated spike-specific TCR breadth.

Note on this clone: The antigen remains undetermined.

The table came from immunoSEQ multiplex PCR; TCRdb's copy has only in-frame clones and leaves some out. There are 350,000 to 450,000 clones in the sample; roughly 90% occur only once, and 1.5% to 2% lies in the top ten. Noted treatment: some 19 received Ad26.COV2.S at low or high dose, single or two shots; 5 received placebo; per-sample allocation not given. Sampling was done on day 63 after the first vaccine or placebo injection. Cohort 1b enrolled adults aged 18-55 years in Boston. Sequences were derived from peripheral blood, sampled in a trial of Ad26.COV2.S vaccine versus placebo. The clonotype comes from a person between 18 and 65 years old who received the Ad26.COV2.S COVID-19 vaccine or a placebo.

For the CDR3, the DNA is TGTGCCAGCAGTTTAAACAGGGGAGGGCCTCAGCCCCAGCATTTT. This encodes CASSLNRGGPQPQHF. The chain joins TRBV28 to TRBJ1-5; 7 nucleotides align to TRBD1. Germline loops: CDR1 MDHEN, CDR2 SYDVKM. The ends lost 2 bases at V and 6 bases at J; junction bases unmatched: 7. The CDR3 runs to 15 residues.